This T cell receptor beta chain was sequenced for a study of T-cell memory formation after mild COVID-19. Study conclusions and caveats: Shrinking CD4+ clones resided mostly in CM and EM, and CD8+ ones in EMRA. Clones that shrank (day 15 to 85) were balanced CD4/CD8, whereas later expanders leaned CD4+. A subset of responding clones appeared in pre-infection memory, suggesting cross-reactive memory joined.

This clonotype was seen a handful of times. Its antigen is still unknown. V trimming: 2 bases; J trimming: 4 bases; junction bases outside the gene matches: 3. The CDR3 consists of 15 residues. The germline V gene encodes CDR1 SGHDT and CDR2 YYEEEE. TCRdb reprocessed the 5' RACE reads with MiXCR, giving one entry per CDR3 protein. Of hundreds of thousands of distinct CDR3 sequences in the sample, 25% were seen once. This TCR was recovered from an adult woman who had mild COVID-19 (a few samples of this study predate the infection). Cell type and time point are not known. The V gene is TRBV5-6, the J gene TRBJ2-1, with 10 bases fitting TRBD2. Sequenced input: PBMCs or a T cell subset sorted from them (not recorded which). CDR3 loop: CASSFPSGSYNEQFF. The CDR3 DNA follows: TGTGCCAGCAGCTTTCCTAGCGGGAGTTACAATGAGCAGTTCTTC.